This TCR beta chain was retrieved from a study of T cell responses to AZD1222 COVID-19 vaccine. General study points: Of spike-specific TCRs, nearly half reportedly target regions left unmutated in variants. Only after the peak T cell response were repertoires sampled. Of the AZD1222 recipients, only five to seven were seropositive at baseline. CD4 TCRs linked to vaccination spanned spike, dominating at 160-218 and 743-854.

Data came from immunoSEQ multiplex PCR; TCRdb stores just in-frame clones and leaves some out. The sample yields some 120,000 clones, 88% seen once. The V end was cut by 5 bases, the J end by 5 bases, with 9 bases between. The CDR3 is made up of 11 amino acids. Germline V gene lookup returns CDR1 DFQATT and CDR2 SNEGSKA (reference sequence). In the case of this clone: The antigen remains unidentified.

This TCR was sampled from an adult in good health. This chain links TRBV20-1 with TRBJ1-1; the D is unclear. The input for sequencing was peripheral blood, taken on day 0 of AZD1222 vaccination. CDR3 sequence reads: CSAQQQTEAFF. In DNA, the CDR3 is TGCAGTGCTCAACAGCAGACTGAAGCTTTCTTT.